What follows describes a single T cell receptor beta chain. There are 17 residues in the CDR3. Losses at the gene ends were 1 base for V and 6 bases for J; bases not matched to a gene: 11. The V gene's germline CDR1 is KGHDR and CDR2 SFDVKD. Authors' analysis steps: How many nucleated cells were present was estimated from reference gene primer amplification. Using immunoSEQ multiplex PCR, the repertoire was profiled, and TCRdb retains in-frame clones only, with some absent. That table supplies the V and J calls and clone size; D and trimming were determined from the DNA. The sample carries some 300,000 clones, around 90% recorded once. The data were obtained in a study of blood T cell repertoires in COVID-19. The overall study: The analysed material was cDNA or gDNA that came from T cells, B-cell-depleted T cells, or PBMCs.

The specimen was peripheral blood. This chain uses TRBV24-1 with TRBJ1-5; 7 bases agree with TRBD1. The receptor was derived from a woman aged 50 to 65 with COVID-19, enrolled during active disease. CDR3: CATSDFPTDRECQPQHF. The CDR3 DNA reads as TGTGCCACCAGTGATTTCCCTACTGACAGGGAGTGTCAGCCCCAGCATTTT.